This TCR beta chain was obtained from a study of blood T cell repertoires in COVID-19. Study as a whole: From the United States, Italy and Spain came samples of acute and convalescent COVID-19.

How the authors handled the data: Counts of nucleated cells, estimated from reference gene primer amplification, were obtained. Repertoires were generated with immunoSEQ multiplex PCR, while TCRdb's copy carries only in-frame clones and drops some. The V and J calls and clone size are taken from that table; D and trimming were inferred from the DNA. Seen here are 200,000 to 250,000 clones, under 85% observed once, and the top ten hold 1.5% to 2%. This clone has just a few counts. Germline V gene lookup returns CDR1 KGHDR and CDR2 SFDVKD. Trimming cost V 2 bases and J 0 bases, with 10 bases left between them. This CDR3 comprises 16 residues.

The source is a man between 60 and 75 years old who had recovered from COVID-19. Sequencing used PBMCs or T cells enriched from blood (not recorded which). The chain uses TRBV24-1 and TRBJ2-4; D perhaps matches TRBD1 (5 bases). The CDR3 loop is CATSDSKTVAKNIQYF. DNA for the CDR3: TGTGCCACCAGTGATTCCAAGACAGTAGCCAAAAACATTCAGTACTTC.